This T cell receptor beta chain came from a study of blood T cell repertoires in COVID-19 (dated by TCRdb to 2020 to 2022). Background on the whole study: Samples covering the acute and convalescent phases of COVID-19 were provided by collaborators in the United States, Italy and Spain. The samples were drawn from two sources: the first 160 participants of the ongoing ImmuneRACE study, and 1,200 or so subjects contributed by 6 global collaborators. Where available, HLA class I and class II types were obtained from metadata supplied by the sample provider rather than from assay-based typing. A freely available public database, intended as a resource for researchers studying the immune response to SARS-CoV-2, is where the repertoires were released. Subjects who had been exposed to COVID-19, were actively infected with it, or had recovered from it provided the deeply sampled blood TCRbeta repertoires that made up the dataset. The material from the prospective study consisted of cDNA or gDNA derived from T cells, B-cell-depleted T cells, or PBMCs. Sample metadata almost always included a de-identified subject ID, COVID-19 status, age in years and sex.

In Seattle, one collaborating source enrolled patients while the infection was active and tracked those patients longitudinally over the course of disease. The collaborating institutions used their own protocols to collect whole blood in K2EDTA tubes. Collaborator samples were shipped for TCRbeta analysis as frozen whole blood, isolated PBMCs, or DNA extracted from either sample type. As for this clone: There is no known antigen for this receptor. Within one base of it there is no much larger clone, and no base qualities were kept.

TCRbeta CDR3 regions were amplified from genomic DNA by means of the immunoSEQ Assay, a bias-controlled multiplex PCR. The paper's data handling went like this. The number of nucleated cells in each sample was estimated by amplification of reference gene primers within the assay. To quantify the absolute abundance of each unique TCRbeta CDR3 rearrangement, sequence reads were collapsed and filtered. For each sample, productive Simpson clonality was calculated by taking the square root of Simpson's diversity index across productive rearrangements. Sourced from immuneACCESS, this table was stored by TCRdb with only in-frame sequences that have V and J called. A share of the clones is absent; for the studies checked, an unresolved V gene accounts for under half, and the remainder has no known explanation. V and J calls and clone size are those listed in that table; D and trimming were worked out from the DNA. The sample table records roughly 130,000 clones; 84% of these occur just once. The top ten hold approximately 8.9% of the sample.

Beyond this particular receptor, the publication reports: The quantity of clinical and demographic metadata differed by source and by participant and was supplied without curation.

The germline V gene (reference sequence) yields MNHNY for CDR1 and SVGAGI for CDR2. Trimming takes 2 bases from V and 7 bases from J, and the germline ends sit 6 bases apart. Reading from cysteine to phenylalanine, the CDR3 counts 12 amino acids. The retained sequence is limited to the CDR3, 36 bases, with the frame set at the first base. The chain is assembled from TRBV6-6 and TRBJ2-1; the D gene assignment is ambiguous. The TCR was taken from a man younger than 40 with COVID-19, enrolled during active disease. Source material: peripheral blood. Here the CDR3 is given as CASSYGGNEQFF. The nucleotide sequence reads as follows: TGTGCCAGCAGTTACGGCGGTAATGAGCAGTTCTTC.